This T cell receptor (beta chain) was sequenced during a study of blood T cell repertoires in COVID-19. Turning to the study itself: COVID-19 samples, acute and convalescent, were from the United States, Italy and Spain. T cells, B-cell-depleted T cells, or PBMCs provided the cDNA or gDNA that served as material.

The CDR3 consists of 12 residues. V was pared by 5 bases and J by 5 bases, with 2 bases of the junction left unmatched. Germline values: CDR1 MNHNY, CDR2 SVGAGI (reference sequence). In the authors' methods: From reference gene primer amplification, estimates of nucleated cell counts were derived. Sequenced by immunoSEQ multiplex PCR; TCRdb stores in-frame clones only, minus some. The V and J calls and clone size are taken from that table; D and trimming were inferred from the DNA. This sample has about 190,000 clones, with 60% to 80% found just once. The chain links TRBV6-6 to TRBJ1-1; 7 positions match TRBD1. Sequencing was carried out using peripheral blood. The clonotype originates from a woman in her seventies with acute or convalescent COVID-19. CDR3 sequence reads: CASSIQGTEAFF. DNA of the CDR3: TGTGCCAGCAGTATACAGGGGACTGAAGCTTTCTTT.